This T cell receptor (beta chain) was found in a study of PD-1 blockade in classical Hodgkin lymphoma. The protocol was immunoSEQ multiplex PCR, while the TCRdb copy is restricted to in-frame clones and leaves out a portion. The sample carries approximately 100,000 clones, 83% recorded once. Study-level points and caveats: While CD8+ TCR diversity did not rise significantly by C4D1, CD4+ TCR diversity did. Newly diagnosed patients reportedly trailed healthy donors in baseline TCR diversity.

The CDR3 consists of 15 residues. Trimming removed 4 bases at V and 3 bases at J, with 14 bases between. Germline-derived CDR1 and CDR2 are SGHRS and YFSETQ. As to time point: cycle 4 day 1 (C4D1), after less than 7 weeks of nivolumab. In every patient, relapse followed autologous stem cell transplantation, while exposure to brentuximab vedotin differed. This clone was seen only once. The antigen is undetermined. The chain carries TRBV5-1 and TRBJ1-3, with D hard to call. This receptor was obtained from a human donor with classical Hodgkin lymphoma. The sequencing used peripheral blood mononuclear cells (PBMCs), collected before the fourth cycle of nivolumab. Here the CDR3 DNA reads TGCGCCAGCAGCCCGGACGGAAACCTTGGAAACACCATATATTTT. Translating it yields CASSPDGNLGNTIYF.